The rows below give T cell receptor beta chains drawn from one sample of a study of blood T cells in healthy people across ages. Using its own MiXCR run on the 5' RACE reads, TCRdb lists one record per CDR3 protein. The data contain about 970,000 distinct CDR3 sequences, 45% to 60% of them singletons. Specimen: blood. The receptors originated from a woman aged 55-75 years in good health. CDR3s include the opening cysteine and the closing phenylalanine or tryptophan. A D gene is named only where the DNA matches it firmly. Some rows mark clone size as missing; the rest say once, few, many or name a class of expanded clone.

D	V	J	size	DNA	CDR3
-	TRBV3-1	TRBJ1-4	few	TGTGCCTCACTGGGGGAAAAACTGTTTTTT	CASLGEKLFF
-	TRBV4-2	TRBJ2-1	-	TGTGCCAGCAGCCAAGTCGAGTCCGATGAGCAGTTCTTC	CASSQVESDEQFF
TRBD2	TRBV7-2	TRBJ2-7	-	TGTGCCAGCAGCTCCCGGGGGGTCCAACGCTACGAGCAGTACTTC	CASSSRGVQRYEQYF
TRBD1	TRBV7-9	TRBJ2-7	-	TGTGCCAGCCTACGTCGGACAGGGAGTCACGAGCAGTACTTC	CASLRRTGSHEQYF
TRBD1	TRBV29-1	TRBJ2-2	-	TGCAACGTTGACGGGGGGACAGGGGTGTCCGGGGAGCTGTTTTTT	CNVDGGTGVSGELFF
-	TRBV5-5	TRBJ2-7	-	TGTGCCAGCAGCTTGTGGCAGGGATCCTACGGGCAGTACTTC	CASSLWQGSYGQYF
TRBD1	TRBV12-3/TRBV12-4	TRBJ2-3	-	TGTGCCAGCAGTTCCGACAGGGAAGGGGCAGATACGCAGTATTTT	CASSSDREGADTQYF
-	TRBV4-3	TRBJ1-2	few	TGCGCCAGCAGCCAGACTGGGACCTATGATGGCTACACCTTC	CASSQTGTYDGYTF
-	TRBV7-2	TRBJ1-2	-	TGTGCCAGCAGAAACAGGGATACGGGCTATGGCTACACCTTC	CASRNRDTGYGYTF
-	TRBV9	TRBJ2-5	-	TGTGCCAGCAGTGTCGGGGTTCTAGAGACCCAGTACTTC	CASSVGVLETQYF
-	TRBV4-2	TRBJ2-1	-	TGTGCCAGCAGCCCTATGGACACATCCTACAATGAGCAGTTCTTC	CASSPMDTSYNEQFF
TRBD1	TRBV10-3	TRBJ2-3	-	TGTGCCATCAGGGGACAGGGGGGATCTGATACGCAGTATTTT	CAIRGQGGSDTQYF
-	TRBV7-7	TRBJ1-3	-	TGTGCCAGCAGCTTAGGGGCCGGCTCTGGAAACACCATATATTTT	CASSLGAGSGNTIYF
TRBD2	TRBV3-1	TRBJ2-4	-	TGTGCCAGCAGCCAACCCCTGCCGAAAAAGACTAGCGGGGTAGCCAAAAACATTCAGTACTTC	CASSQPLPKKTSGVAKNIQYF
-	TRBV3-1	TRBJ1-2	-	TGTGCCAGCAGCCAAGGGGAACAGCCAGGCTACACCTTC	CASSQGEQPGYTF
-	TRBV5-6	TRBJ2-1	once	TGTGCCAGCAGCTTCGTTACAGGGCATCCGTACAATGAGCAGTTCTTC	CASSFVTGHPYNEQFF
TRBD1	TRBV30	TRBJ2-1	-	TGTGCCTGGAGGGAACAGGGGAGCAAGCAGTTCTTC	CAWREQGSKQFF
-	TRBV6-5	TRBJ2-5	-	TGTGCCAGCAGAGGAGGGCCGGGGCAAGAGACCCAGTACTTC	CASRGGPGQETQYF
TRBD1	TRBV11-2	TRBJ1-2	-	TGTGCCAGCAGCTTAGTACAGGGGGCAAACTATGGCTACACCTTC	CASSLVQGANYGYTF
-	TRBV29-1	TRBJ1-2	many	TGCAGCGTTGAAAGGGACAACTATGGCTACACCTTC	CSVERDNYGYTF
TRBD2	TRBV28	TRBJ2-1	few	TGTGCCAGCAGTTTAAGTGGGAGGGCTTACAATGAGCAGTTCTTC	CASSLSGRAYNEQFF
-	TRBV3-1	TRBJ2-3	-	TGTGCCAGCAGCCAGACGGGTAAATCAGATACGCAGTATTTT	CASSQTGKSDTQYF
-	TRBV12-3/TRBV12-4	TRBJ2-3	few	TGTGCCAGCACTCCGACTGCCTACACAGATACGCAGTATTTT	CASTPTAYTDTQYF
TRBD2	TRBV28	TRBJ2-5	-	TGTGCCAGCAGCCTACTAGGGGAGGGAACAAAAGAGACCCAGTACTTC	CASSLLGEGTKETQYF
TRBD2	TRBV11-1	TRBJ2-1	-	TGTGCCAGCAGCGCCGTAGGACTAGCGGGAAAAAATGAGCAGTTCTTC	CASSAVGLAGKNEQFF
-	TRBV12-3/TRBV12-4	TRBJ2-1	-	TGTGCCAGCAGTTTAAGGGACACTAGTAATGAGCAGTTCTTC	CASSLRDTSNEQFF
-	TRBV29-1	TRBJ2-7	many	TGCAGCGTTATTTACGGGTTCGAGCAGTACTTC	CSVIYGFEQYF
-	TRBV7-8	TRBJ1-1	-	TGTGCCAGCAGCCCTGGGCGGGTACTTAGGAACACTGAAGCTTTCTTT	CASSPGRVLRNTEAFF
-	TRBV2	TRBJ2-1	-	TGTGCCAGCATGCAGAGCTCCTACAATGAGCAGTTCTTC	CASMQSSYNEQFF
-	TRBV21-1	TRBJ2-7	-	TGTGCCAGCAGTCCGGGACTAGCGGGAGTTGGGTCCTACGGGCAGTACTTC	CASSPGLAGVGSYGQYF
-	TRBV12-3/TRBV12-4	TRBJ1-2	few	TGTGCCAGCAGTTTAGCGCTTAGCGGAGGCTACACCTTC	CASSLALSGGYTF
TRBD1	TRBV27	TRBJ1-2	-	TGTGCCAGCAGGAACAGGGGTGGCTACACCTTC	CASRNRGGYTF
TRBD2	TRBV4-2	TRBJ2-1	-	TGTGCCAGCAGCCAAGAAGGGACTAGCGGAGGTAATGAGCAGTTCTTC	CASSQEGTSGGNEQFF
TRBD1	TRBV20-1	TRBJ2-7	few	TGCAGTGCCCCGTCGACAGGGTTTGCCTACAATGAGCAGTACTTC	CSAPSTGFAYNEQYF
TRBD2	TRBV5-1	TRBJ2-7	few	TGCGCCAGCAGCTTAGACCCAAGCGGGAGACTCGAGCAGTACTTC	CASSLDPSGRLEQYF
-	TRBV28	TRBJ2-7	-	TGTGCCAGCAGTCCCATGCGGGCAGGTGGGGCCTACGAGCAGTACTTC	CASSPMRAGGAYEQYF
TRBD1	TRBV7-9	TRBJ1-1	-	TGTGCCAGCAGCTTACCACCCCTGGGACAGGGATGGAACACTGAAGCTTTCTTT	CASSLPPLGQGWNTEAFF
-	TRBV28	TRBJ2-5	-	TGTGCCAGCAGTTGGGGGACTCTTTCAGAGACCCAGTACTTC	CASSWGTLSETQYF